This TCR beta chain was profiled in a study of PD-L1 blockade in urothelial cancer. Time point: pretreatment peripheral blood. Between 1 and 8 samples, pretreatment and on-treatment, were given by each patient. The table came from immunoSEQ multiplex PCR; TCRdb's copy has only in-frame clones and leaves some out. The sample lists 70,000 to 80,000 clones, around four fifths seen once, with about 6.9% in the top ten. The germline V gene has CDR1 LNHDA and CDR2 SQIVND (reference sequence). The CDR3 has 13 residues. V was cut by 3 bases and J by 4 bases, with 9 bases left in between. The sample was PBMCs, taken around atezolizumab (anti-PD-L1) treatment. This TCR was sampled from a man in his forties with urothelial cancer. The rearrangement links TRBV19 to TRBJ1-2; D not resolved. CDR3 region: CASSIGQPYGYTF. CDR3 DNA sequence: TGTGCCAGTAGTATTGGGCAGCCCTATGGCTACACCTTC.